This T cell receptor (beta chain) appears in the sequencing data of a study of STAT5B mutations in CD4+ large granular lymphocyte leukemia (dated 2022 in TCRdb). About the study as a whole: Among healthy controls, the CDR3 'QG' motif was associated with a particular HLA allele. The study compared the TCRbeta repertoires of patients with CD4+ T-cell large granular lymphocyte leukemia against the TCRbeta repertoires of healthy blood donors. The purity of purified fractions was confirmed by flow cytometry on FACSCanto II or FACSVerse to exceed 95% among lymphocytes. General conclusions and limits of the study: CD4-sorted patient repertoires appeared more clonal than healthy CD4+ repertoires, and this difference persisted after removing the putative leukemic clones. Data were not HLA-matched; higher clonality in CD4+ versus CD8+ T-LGLL could reflect the relatively small sample size. TRBV06-family usage was enriched among the top patient clones (8/27) compared with healthy controls (2/35). Main leukemic clonotypes were private to each patient, although around 25% of the main leukemic clonotypes were found at low frequency in the non-leukemic repertoires of other patients.

The CDR3 measures 16 amino acids from cysteine to phenylalanine. The kept DNA is CDR3 alone, 48 bases in frame from the first base. From a lookup of the germline V gene, CDR1 and CDR2 are MGHRA and YSYEKL. Trimming takes 6 bases from V and 0 bases from J, and the germline ends sit 15 bases apart. Regarding this clone: Its antigen is still unknown. The sample holds no much larger clone one base away, and base qualities are not on file.

The immunoSEQ assay at survey resolution was applied to genomic DNA for sequencing of TCRbeta rearrangements. The authors processed their data as follows. In the TCR sequencing data, the lowest productive clonotype frequency that could be detected was 2.59 x 10-5. Only productive TCRbeta rearrangements, defined as complete and in-frame sequences, were included in the analyses. The clonality of each sample was calculated as Simpson clonality in the immunoSEQ Analyzer version 3.0. Clones were grouped by frequency into very rare, small, medium, large (1-20%) or hyperexpanded (>20%) categories. Generation probabilities were estimated with OLGA 1.2.3, V-gene circos plots were generated with VDJtools, specificities were searched for in VDJdb, and CDR3 motifs were identified with GLIPH. TCRdb re-hosts the immuneACCESS table, in-frame sequences only. Its copies lack some clones; in the studies checked, an unresolved V gene accounts for under half of them, and the cause for the rest is not known. V and J calls and clone size are given by that table; D and trimming were obtained from the DNA. The sample table records about 30,000 clones; 65% to 80% of these occur just once. The ten largest clones take up 2% to 2.5% of the sample.

Healthy controls were 37 blood donors whose buffy coats came from the Finnish Red Cross blood service. All TCR-sequenced material derived from peripheral blood: patient blood samples and healthy donor buffy coats. Peripheral blood mononuclear cells were isolated by Ficoll-Hypaque gradient centrifugation. CD4+ cells were purified magnetically from the buffy coats of healthy controls. The Gentra Puregene Cell and Tissue kit was used for genomic DNA extraction, and quantification was performed on a Qubit 2.0 fluorometer. The source of this sequence is a human donor in good health. Recombination connected TRBV4-1 to TRBJ2-4; the D segment is perhaps TRBD1 or TRBD2, each sharing 5 matched bases. Sequenced sample: CD4+ T cells from blood buffy coats. The base sequence is TGCGCCAGCAGGGGAGACAGAGACATAGCCAAAAACATTCAGTACTTC. Its product reads: CASRGDRDIAKNIQYF.